The next 21 T cell receptor beta chains were all read from a single sample in a study of blood T cell repertoires in COVID-19. Sequencing used immunoSEQ multiplex PCR; TCRdb keeps in-frame clones, though not all of them. The profile shows approximately 310,000 clones, 85% of them singletons. The sequencing input was PBMCs or T cells enriched from blood (not recorded which). The receptors originated from a woman aged 25 to 39 who had been exposed to COVID-19.

The chain couples TRBV5-4 to TRBJ2-3; TRBD1 might be the D (5 bases). The germline V and J ends were trimmed by 7 bases and 3 bases, with 12 bases remaining between them. Per the germline V gene, CDR1 is SGHNT and CDR2 is YYREEE (reference sequence). The CDR3 extends over 13 amino acids. The CDR3 region is CASSKGKTDTQYF. The CDR3 nucleotides are TGTGCCAGCTCTAAGGGGAAGACAGATACGCAGTATTTT.

The chain is built from TRBV19 and TRBJ2-1, with 11 bases lining up with TRBD2. In germline, CDR1 is LNHDA, CDR2 SQIVND (reference sequence). V lost 1 base and J lost 14; bases outside the gene matches: 10. CDR3 length equals 15 residues. The CDR3 loop reads CASSIADTSGGQKFF. CDR3 bases: TGTGCCAGTAGTATAGCCGATACTAGCGGGGGCCAAAAGTTCTTC.

This clone was counted a few times. The gene calls are TRBV28 and TRBJ1-5, with unresolved D. V lost 4 bases and J lost 0, with 19 bases in between. The CDR3 has 18 residues. CDR1 and CDR2 (germline): MDHEN, SYDVKM. This CDR3 reads CASSSMAGGMYSNQPQHF. The CDR3 coding sequence is TGTGCCAGCAGTTCCATGGCTGGAGGAATGTATAGCAATCAGCCCCAGCATTTT.

V and J are TRBV21-1 and TRBJ2-7; TRBD1 is taken as the D call from the table, unchecked against the DNA. TRBV21-1 corresponds to a pseudogene. The length of the CDR3 is 15 residues. DNA of the CDR3: TGTGCCAGCACCTTTGCCGGGACAGGGACTCCCGAGCAGTACTTC. Translating it yields CASTFAGTGTPEQYF.

This rearrangement joins TRBV11-3 to TRBJ2-3, with 9 bases matching TRBD2. CDR1 is SGHNT, CDR2 YENEEA, per germline. V dropped 2 bases and J dropped 4; count of bases not matched to a gene: 7. The CDR3 is 16 amino acids. For the CDR3, the DNA is TGTGCCAGCAGCTTACAATTGGCGGGAGGGCCAGATACGCAGTATTTT. Its protein product is CASSLQLAGGPDTQYF.

The chain recombines TRBV4-3 with TRBJ1-2, with D possibly being TRBD1 (5 bases). CDR1 and CDR2 (germline): LGHNA, YSLEER. This CDR3 has 16 amino acids. The V and J ends lost 1 base and 4 bases respectively, with 16 bases between them. Written as DNA, the CDR3 is TGCGCCAGCAGCCAAGGCTGGACATCAGGAGCCTATGGCTACACCTTC. Encoded protein: CASSQGWTSGAYGYTF.

This chain connects TRBV5-6 to TRBJ2-5; TRBD2 matches at 8 bases. Looked up from germline, CDR1 is SGHDT and CDR2 is YYEEEE. J gave up 5 bases and V 2 bases, and 5 bases lay outside the gene matches. This CDR3 comprises 14 residues. The CDR3 DNA is TGTGCCAGCAGCTTCGGGAGGGCCCGGGAGACCCAGTACTTC. Translating it yields CASSFGRARETQYF.

The rearrangement links TRBV7-3 to TRBJ2-1, with TRBD2 matching over 14 bases. This CDR3 contains 18 residues. With V trimmed by 5 bases and J by 6 bases, 12 bases remained unmatched. CDR1 is SGHTA, CDR2 FQGTGA, per germline. The CDR3 spells CASSPRSVGTSGSNEQFF. The CDR3 DNA reads as TGTGCCAGCAGCCCGCGCTCCGTAGGGACTAGCGGGAGCAATGAGCAGTTCTTC.

This clone showed up many times. The chain has TRBV3-1 (or the pseudogene TRBV3-2) and TRBJ2-1, with D possibly being TRBD2 (5 bases). The CDR3 length is 12 residues. Germline CDR1 LGHDT, CDR2 YNNKEL (reference sequence). V lost 4 bases and J 10 bases, leaving 11 bases between the germline ends. The CDR3 nucleotides are TGTGCCAGCAGCCCCCCTCGCGGGGAGCAGTTCTTC. Amino acids: CASSPPRGEQFF.

The V call is TRBV3-1 (or the pseudogene TRBV3-2), the J call TRBJ2-2; 8 nucleotides match TRBD1. J lost 4 bases, V lost 4 bases, and 5 bases had no gene match. This CDR3 region has 15 residues. Germline CDR1 reads LGHDT; CDR2 reads YNNKEL (reference sequence). This CDR3 is CASSRQGLGTGELFF. The CDR3, as DNA: TGTGCCAGCAGCCGACAGGGGTTGGGCACCGGGGAGCTGTTTTTT.

Notes on this clone: Other DNA sequences in this specimen translate into the identical CDR3. CDR3 sequence: CASSPLAGGTDTQYF. The CDR3 DNA reads as TGTGCCAGCTCACCTTTAGCGGGGGGGACAGATACGCAGTATTTT. J is TRBJ2-3 and V is TRBV18, with 11 bases that match TRBD2. J lost 3 bases, V lost 3 bases, and 2 bases had no gene match. CDR3 length equals 15 residues. The germline gives CDR1 KGHSH, CDR2 LQKENI. Combining the CDR3 with reference TRBV18 and TRBJ2-3 gives the whole variable domain NAGVMQNPRHLVRRRGQEARLRCSPMKGHSHVYWYRQLPEEGLKFMVYLQKENIIDESGMPKERFSAEFPKEGPSILRIQQVVRGDSAAYFCASSPLAGGTDTQYFGPGTRLTVL.

The chain combines TRBV7-3 with TRBJ1-1; no clear D. In germline, CDR1 is SGHTA, CDR2 FQGTGA. This CDR3 contains 15 residues. V dropped 1 base and J dropped 1 base, with 10 bases sitting between them. CDR3 coding DNA: TGTGCCAGCAGCTTAAACAGTATCTCGAACACTGAAGCTTTCTTT. Protein sequence: CASSLNSISNTEAFF. The full variable domain, completed using reference TRBV7-3 and TRBJ1-1, is GAGVSQTPSNKVTEKGKYVELRCDPISGHTALYWYRQSLGQGPEFLIYFQGTGAADDSGLPNDRFFAVRPEGSVSTLKIQRTERGDSAVYLCASSLNSISNTEAFFGQGTRLTVV.

This clone was observed a handful of times. The chain recombines TRBV15 with TRBJ1-2, with D possibly matching TRBD1 (6 bases). The V and J ends lost 3 bases and 8 bases respectively, with 13 bases between them. The germline CDR1 and CDR2 sequences are LNHNV and YYDKDF (reference sequence). The CDR3 is made up of 13 amino acids. The CDR3 loop is CATSSHRAGGYTF. The CDR3 DNA reads TGTGCCACCAGCAGCCACAGGGCAGGGGGCTACACCTTC.

The chain combines TRBV5-1 with TRBJ1-1; D call uncertain. In germline, CDR1 is SGHRS, CDR2 YFSETQ. This CDR3 contains 14 residues. V lost 6 bases, J lost 0 bases, and 12 bases lay in between. The CDR3 DNA follows: TGCGCCAGCAAGGAGTTCCTCATGAACACTGAAGCTTTCTTT. Translating it yields CASKEFLMNTEAFF.

The chain is built from TRBV7-2 and TRBJ2-5; TRBD1 matches 12 bases. After removal of 7 bases from V and 6 bases from J, the junction contained 9 bases not matched to a gene. Germline V lookup: CDR1 SGHTA, CDR2 FQGNSA. There are 15 residues in the CDR3. CDR3 nucleotides: TGTGCCAGCAACATACCGGGACAGGGGGCAAAGACCCAGTACTTC. It encodes CASNIPGQGAKTQYF.

J is TRBJ2-3 and V is TRBV5-6; no definite D call. Germline CDR1 and CDR2: SGHDT and YYEEEE. This CDR3 contains 14 residues. The V end lost 2 bases, the J end lost 1 base, and 8 bases lay between the germline ends. This CDR3 is CASSLDQGTDTQYF. CDR3 nucleotide sequence: TGTGCCAGCAGCTTAGATCAGGGCACAGATACGCAGTATTTT.

This clone showed up just once. The V call is TRBV6-5, the J call TRBJ2-2; 7 positions match TRBD1. Germline V lookup: CDR1 MNHEY, CDR2 SVGAGI. Germline trimming cut 7 bases from V and 2 bases from J; bases unmatched to any gene: 7. CDR3 length: 15 amino acids. CDR3 DNA: TGTGCCAGCACCAGGACAGGATTAAACACCGGGGAGCTGTTTTTT. Translated: CASTRTGLNTGELFF.

The rearrangement uses TRBV24-1 and TRBJ2-1, with 7 bases aligning to TRBD1. The V gene's germline CDR1 is KGHDR and CDR2 SFDVKD. V lost 2 bases and J lost 0; bases outside the gene matches: 3. The CDR3 covers 16 residues. DNA for the CDR3: TGTGCCACCAGTGATTGGGACAGAAGCTCCTACAATGAGCAGTTCTTC. It is translated as CATSDWDRSSYNEQFF.

This clone was observed a handful of times. The chain couples TRBV27 to TRBJ2-5, with D perhaps TRBD2 (5 bases). V gave up 3 bases and J gave up 2 bases, with 10 bases separating them. The CDR3 is 14 residues long. Germline CDR1 reads MNHEY; CDR2 reads SMNVEV (reference sequence). CDR3 sequence reads: CASSFDGLQETQYF. The CDR3 DNA sequence: TGTGCCAGCAGTTTCGACGGACTGCAAGAGACCCAGTACTTC.

This clone was counted once. V is TRBV10-3 and J is TRBJ2-1; 12 nucleotides match TRBD2. The CDR3 is 15 residues long. Germline trimming cut 6 bases from V and 6 bases from J; bases unmatched to any gene: 6. The germline CDR1 and CDR2 sequences are ENHRY and SYGVKD. The CDR3 region is CAISDSTSGGNEQFF. The CDR3 DNA reads TGTGCCATCAGCGACTCGACTAGCGGGGGCAATGAGCAGTTCTTC.

The V and J genes are TRBV27 and TRBJ2-3; TRBD2 matches at 9 bases. Germline CDR1 MNHEY, CDR2 SMNVEV (reference sequence). This CDR3 spans 17 amino acids. V trimming: 5 bases; J trimming: 1 base; junction bases outside the gene matches: 10. The CDR3, as DNA: TGTGCCAGCAGTATAATTTCTAGCGGGATTGGCACAGATACGCAGTATTTT. Translating it yields CASSIISSGIGTDTQYF.